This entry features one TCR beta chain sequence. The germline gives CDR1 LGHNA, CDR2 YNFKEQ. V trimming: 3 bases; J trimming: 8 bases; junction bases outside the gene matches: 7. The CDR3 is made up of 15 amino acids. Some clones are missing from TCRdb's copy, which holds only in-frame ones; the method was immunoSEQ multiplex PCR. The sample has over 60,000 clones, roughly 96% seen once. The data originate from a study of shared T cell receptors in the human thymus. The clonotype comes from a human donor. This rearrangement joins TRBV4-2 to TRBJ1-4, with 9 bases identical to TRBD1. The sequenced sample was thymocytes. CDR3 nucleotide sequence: TGTGCCAGCAGCCACAAACAGGGGGCTGGGGAAAAACTGTTTTTT. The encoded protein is CASSHKQGAGEKLFF.